Here is one T cell receptor beta chain with its context. What it binds is unknown. This sample stems from a study of identical twins. Study-wide findings and caveats: Beta clonotypes that were abundant in cord blood contained fewer insertions, a pattern absent from memory repertoires. One should note that invariant MAIT and iNKT cells could partly confound zero-insertion analyses.

V lost 6 bases and J 5 bases, leaving 14 bases between the germline ends. CDR1 LNHDA and CDR2 SQIVND come from the germline V gene (reference sequence). The CDR3 is made up of 14 amino acids. TCRdb re-called the 5' RACE reads through MiXCR, storing one row per CDR3 protein. This repertoire shows 450,000 to 650,000 distinct CDR3 sequences, roughly 9.9% found once; its top ten account for approximately 3%. These data were also filed under a second study, of yellow fever vaccine responses in identical twins.

This TCR derives from a woman under 30 in good health. The V and J genes are TRBV19 and TRBJ2-1; tentative D call: TRBD2 (6 bases). Sequencing was done on a sample of PBMCs. Here the CDR3 reads CASSEPWGDNEQFF. The CDR3 bases are TGTGCCAGTAGCGAACCGTGGGGGGACAATGAGCAGTTCTTC.